This entry describes one T cell receptor (beta chain). From germline, CDR1 is MNHEY and CDR2 SVGAGI. V was trimmed by 4 bases and J by 4 bases, leaving 16 bases between them. This CDR3 is 15 amino acids long. This entry is derived from a study of CD8+ T cells in alopecia areata. Sorting of CD4+ and CD8+ T cells was performed on PBMCs. Extracted RNA was reverse transcribed into cDNA, the sequencing template. The repertoire was sequenced with immunoSEQ multiplex PCR; TCRdb's copy has only in-frame clones and lacks some. Of some 200,000 clones detected, 56% appear once; the ten largest clones hold roughly 5.3%.

The receptor's source is a human donor in good health. Specimen: CD8+ T cells sorted from blood. The genes are TRBV6-5 and TRBJ2-5, with D perhaps matching TRBD1 (6 bases). CDR3 region: CASSLHRATRETQYF. CDR3 coding DNA: TGTGCCAGCAGTTTGCACAGGGCGACTCGAGAGACCCAGTACTTC.